These T cell receptor beta chains were read from a single sample in a study of control samples from healthy donors and cancer patients. Here immunoSEQ multiplex PCR was the method, and the copy in TCRdb shows in-frame clones only, minus some. Here the sample spans about 140,000 clones, 92% being singletons. The source material was blood. These TCRs come from a young man in good health. The CDR3 runs from the conserved cysteine through the conserved F or W. The D gene is left open where the match is weak. The size entry is marked missing in some rows and otherwise reads once, few, many or a size class.

>TRBV28|TRBJ1-2|TRBD1|NA
TGTGCCAGCCTTGGACAGGGCATTAACTATGGCTACACCTTC
CASLGQGINYGYTF
>TRBV2|TRBJ1-1|TRBD1|NA
TGTGCCAGCAGTTACAGGGGAACTGAAGCTTTCTTT
CASSYRGTEAFF
>TRBV28|TRBJ1-2|TRBD1|NA
TGTGCCAGCAGTTTACGACAGGGGACAAGCTATGGCTACACCTTC
CASSLRQGTSYGYTF
>TRBV7-9|TRBJ2-1|TRBD1|NA
TGTGCCAGCAGCTCAAGCCGGGACAGGGTTCTCAATGAGCAGTTCTTC
CASSSSRDRVLNEQFF
>TRBV7-9|TRBJ2-6|TRBD2|NA
TGTGCCAGCAGCTTAGTGGGGAGGGTTAACCCTGGGGCCAACGTCCTGACTTTC
CASSLVGRVNPGANVLTF
>TRBV4-3|TRBJ1-1|TRBD1|NA
TGCGCCAGCAGCCAAGCCGGGACAGGGGGTACTGAAGCTTTCTTT
CASSQAGTGGTEAFF
>TRBV4-2|TRBJ1-5|NA|NA
TGTGCCAGCAGCCAAGAGGGGGTTAGCAATCAGCCCCAGCATTTT
CASSQEGVSNQPQHF
>TRBV18|TRBJ2-1|TRBD2|NA
TGTGCCAGCTCACCACCCCTTCTAGCGGGAGGGGGTGAGCAGTTCTTC
CASSPPLLAGGGEQFF
>TRBV28|TRBJ1-5|NA|NA
TGTGCCAGCAGTCTTCGGTATCAGCCCCAGCATTTT
CASSLRYQPQHF
>TRBV27|TRBJ2-5|NA|NA
TGTGCCAGCGCCTTCAATATCCAAGAGACCCAGTACTTC
CASAFNIQETQYF
>TRBV7-2|TRBJ1-1|NA|NA
TGTGCCAGCAGCCTTGGTGGGGAAGCTTTCTTT
CASSLGGEAFF
>TRBV28|TRBJ2-1|TRBD2|once
TGTGCCAGCAGTTCCCGGACTAGCGGAATTCCTTTGTACAATGAGCAGTTCTTC
CASSSRTSGIPLYNEQFF
>TRBV3-1/TRBV3-2|TRBJ2-7|NA|NA
TGTGCCAGCAGCCCCACCAGGGAAGGCGACGAGCAGTACTTC
CASSPTREGDEQYF
>TRBV5-6|TRBJ2-5|NA|once
TGTGCCAGCAGCTCTCCCCCCCCCTGGACCCAGTACTTC
CASSSPPPWTQYF
>TRBV28|TRBJ1-1|NA|NA
TGTGCCAGCAGTGCGGCGGGGAAGAACACTGAAGCTTTCTTT
CASSAAGKNTEAFF
>TRBV2|TRBJ2-1|NA|NA
TGTGCCAGCAGTCGGATAGAGCAGTTCTTC
CASSRIEQFF
>TRBV2|TRBJ2-3|TRBD2|NA
TGTGCCGTCCGACAGCGGGAGGGTCTCACAGATACGCAGTATTTT
CAVRQREGLTDTQYF
>TRBV2|TRBJ1-1|NA|NA
TGTGCCAGCAGTGGGGGCAGGGAGTGGTCTGGAGCTTTCTTT
CASSGGREWSGAFF
>TRBV2|TRBJ2-1|TRBD1|NA
TGTGCCAGCAGTGGACAGGGCGGTAACAATGAGCAGTTCTTC
CASSGQGGNNEQFF
>TRBV6-6|TRBJ2-7|NA|NA
TGTGCCAGCAGTTACTCCTCATCCTACGAGCAGTACTTC
CASSYSSSYEQYF
>TRBV24-1|TRBJ2-3|TRBD1|NA
TGTGCCACCAGTGATTTGCAGTCCGGAACAGGGGACACAGATACGCAGTATTTT
CATSDLQSGTGDTDTQYF
>TRBV7-9|TRBJ1-1|NA|NA
TGTGCCAGCAGCTCCGGGACAAGGAGCTCTGAAGCTTTCTTT
CASSSGTRSSEAFF
>TRBV6-2/TRBV6-3|TRBJ2-7|TRBD1|NA
TGTGCCAGCAGTTACGATGAGGGGGCTGGCGAGCAGTACTTC
CASSYDEGAGEQYF
>TRBV30|TRBJ2-5|TRBD1|NA
TGTGCCTGGAGCAGACAGGGGGTCTTGGAGACCCAGTACTTC
CAWSRQGVLETQYF
>TRBV19|TRBJ1-5|NA|once
TGTGCCAGTAGTATAGGGGGTAAGGGGCCCCAGCATTTT
CASSIGGKGPQHF
>TRBV2|TRBJ2-7|TRBD1|NA
TGTGCCAGCACCGGGACAGGGGGCTTCCACGAGCAGTACTTC
CASTGTGGFHEQYF
>TRBV27|TRBJ2-1|NA|NA
TGTGCCAGCAGTCCGACACAGAGTGAGCAGTTCTTC
CASSPTQSEQFF
>TRBV5-4|TRBJ2-5|NA|NA
TGTGCCAGCAGCTTTTCAGCTCGGGAGACCCAGTACTTC
CASSFSARETQYF
>TRBV30|TRBJ1-6|TRBD1|few
TGTGCCTGGGACAGGGTTAATTCACCCCTCCACTTT
CAWDRVNSPLHF
>TRBV30|TRBJ1-6|NA|NA
TGTGCCTGGAGTGCAGCAGCCTATTCACCCCTCCACTTT
CAWSAAAYSPLHF
>TRBV27|TRBJ2-2|NA|NA
TGTGCCAGCAGGAGGGTCGGGACCGGGGAGCTGTTTTTT
CASRRVGTGELFF
>TRBV25-1|TRBJ2-3|NA|NA
TGTGCCAGCAGTCACTTACAAGATAGCACAGATACGCAGTATTTT
CASSHLQDSTDTQYF
>TRBV5-1|TRBJ1-2|TRBD1|NA
TGCGCCAGCAGCTGGACAGGGGGCTCTTCGGGCTACACCTTC
CASSWTGGSSGYTF
>TRBV6-5|TRBJ2-7|NA|NA
TGTGCCAGCGTTCACGACTCGCCCTACGAGCAGTACTTC
CASVHDSPYEQYF
>TRBV27|TRBJ2-1|NA|NA
TGTGCCAGCAGTTTTGGGGGCTTCGTCTACAATGAGCAGTTCTTC
CASSFGGFVYNEQFF
>TRBV6-1|TRBJ1-2|NA|NA
TGTGCCAGCAGTGAATTTGGGGGTAACTATGGCTACACCTTC
CASSEFGGNYGYTF
>TRBV19|TRBJ1-5|NA|NA
TGTGCCAGTAGTCCAACAGGACTTGGGCAGCCCCAGCATTTT
CASSPTGLGQPQHF
>TRBV5-1|TRBJ1-2|TRBD1|NA
TGCGCCAGCAGCTCCGGGACAGCCATTAACTATGGCTACACCTTC
CASSSGTAINYGYTF
>TRBV6-6|TRBJ1-1|NA|once
TGTGCCAGCAGCCGTGCTCGCAACACTGAAGCTTTCTTT
CASSRARNTEAFF
>TRBV28|TRBJ1-2|NA|once
TGTGCCAGCAGTTTAAGCGAACAAGATGGCTACACCTTC
CASSLSEQDGYTF
>TRBV19|TRBJ1-1|TRBD1|NA
TGTGCCAGTAGTATATTGTCAGGGGGCGGGAACACTGAAGCTTTCTTT
CASSILSGGGNTEAFF
>TRBV9|TRBJ2-1|NA|few
TGTGCCAGCAGCGCGGGGATGAATAGCGCATACAATGAGCAGTTCTTC
CASSAGMNSAYNEQFF
>TRBV5-1|TRBJ2-5|NA|NA
TGCGCCAGCAGCTACGGCAATGGGACCCAGTACTTC
CASSYGNGTQYF
>TRBV27|TRBJ2-1|NA|NA
TGTGCCAGCAGTTATGCCCAGGTCGACTACAATGAGCAGTTCTTC
CASSYAQVDYNEQFF
>TRBV28|TRBJ1-5|TRBD1|NA
TGTGCCAGCAGTTTATCTCTCTGGGAGGGGGCTTTTTCTCAGCCCCAGCATTTT
CASSLSLWEGAFSQPQHF
>TRBV27|TRBJ1-1|NA|NA
TGTGCCAGCAAATCGGGAAGAGGAAACACTGAAGCTTTCTTT
CASKSGRGNTEAFF
>TRBV4-2|TRBJ2-5|NA|NA
TGTGCCAGCAGCCCGGGAATCCAAGAGACCCAGTACTTC
CASSPGIQETQYF
>TRBV11-2|TRBJ1-2|NA|NA
TGTGCCAGCAGCTTAGAAAACCAGGGGCCTGGCTACACCTTC
CASSLENQGPGYTF
>TRBV11-2|TRBJ2-1|NA|NA
TGTGCCAGCAGCTTAGTGGGGACTTTCGCCTACAATGAGCAGTTCTTC
CASSLVGTFAYNEQFF
>TRBV11-2|TRBJ2-2|NA|NA
TGTGCCAGCAGCTTAGAGTCGGGAGCGACCGGGGAGCTGTTTTTT
CASSLESGATGELFF
>TRBV28|TRBJ2-2|TRBD1|NA
TGTGCCAGCAGTTTACGGACAGGGGTCGGGGAGCTGTTTTTT
CASSLRTGVGELFF
>TRBV5-1|TRBJ2-7|NA|NA
TGCGCCAGCAGCAACAGCCGTACGACCTACGAGCAGTACTTC
CASSNSRTTYEQYF
>TRBV20-1|TRBJ1-2|TRBD1|few
TGCAGTGCTGGCCGGACAGGGGTTAACACCTTC
CSAGRTGVNTF
>TRBV6-5|TRBJ1-1|NA|NA
TGTGCCAGCAGTTACGAAAATGCAGGAACGAGAGCTTTCTTT
CASSYENAGTRAFF
>TRBV5-8|TRBJ1-5|NA|few
TGTGCCAGCCACCAACAGGGTAAGGGCGGCAATCAGCCCCAGCATTTT
CASHQQGKGGNQPQHF
>TRBV6-5|TRBJ1-3|TRBD1|few
TGTGCCAGCAGGAAAACAGGGGTTGGAAACACCATATATTTT
CASRKTGVGNTIYF
>TRBV7-2|TRBJ1-5|NA|NA
TGTGCCAGCAGCTTATTCGCTCAGCCCCAGCATTTT
CASSLFAQPQHF